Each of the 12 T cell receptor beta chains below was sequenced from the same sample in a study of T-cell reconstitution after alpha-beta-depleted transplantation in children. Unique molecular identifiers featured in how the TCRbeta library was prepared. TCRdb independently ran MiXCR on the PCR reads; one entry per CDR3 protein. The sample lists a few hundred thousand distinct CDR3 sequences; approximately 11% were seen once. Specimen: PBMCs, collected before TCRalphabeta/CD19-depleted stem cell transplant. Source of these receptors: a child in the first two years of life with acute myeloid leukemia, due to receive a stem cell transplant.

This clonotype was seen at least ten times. CDR3: CASSKLDGFYNSPLHF. The DNA for the CDR3 is TGTGCCAGCAGTAAATTGGACGGCTTCTATAATTCACCCCTCCACTTT. The rearrangement links TRBV28 to TRBJ1-6; D gene unclear. The ends were cut back, 5 bases at V and 3 bases at J, with 14 bases in the middle. This CDR3 is built from 16 residues. Germline V gene data show CDR1 as MDHEN and CDR2 as SYDVKM.

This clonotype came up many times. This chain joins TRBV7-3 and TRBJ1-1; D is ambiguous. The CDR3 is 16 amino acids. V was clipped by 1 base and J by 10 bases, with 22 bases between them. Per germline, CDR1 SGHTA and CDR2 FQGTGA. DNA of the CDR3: TGTGCCAGCAGCTTAAAAGGTTTTGGGAGTAGTCGTTCAGCTTTCTTT. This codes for CASSLKGFGSSRSAFF.

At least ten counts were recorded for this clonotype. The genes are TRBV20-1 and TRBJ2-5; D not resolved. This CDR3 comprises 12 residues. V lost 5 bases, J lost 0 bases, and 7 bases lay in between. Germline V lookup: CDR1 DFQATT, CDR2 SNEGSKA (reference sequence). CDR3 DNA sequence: TGCAGTGCTGTAGAGGACCAAGAGACCCAGTACTTC. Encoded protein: CSAVEDQETQYF.

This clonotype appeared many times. The CDR3 DNA reads TGTGCCACCAGCAGATACAGGCGCAGCTCTGGAAACACCATATATTTT. Encoded protein: CATSRYRRSSGNTIYF. This chain links TRBV15 with TRBJ1-3; TRBD1 might be the D (5 bases). There are 16 residues in the CDR3. V gave up 2 bases and J gave up 0 bases, with 11 bases separating them. The V gene's germline CDR1 is LNHNV and CDR2 YYDKDF (reference sequence).

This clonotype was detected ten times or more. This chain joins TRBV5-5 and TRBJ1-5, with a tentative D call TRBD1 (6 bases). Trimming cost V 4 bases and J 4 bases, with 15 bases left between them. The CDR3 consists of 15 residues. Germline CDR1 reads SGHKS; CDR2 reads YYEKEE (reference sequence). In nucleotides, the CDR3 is TGTGCCAGCAGCGACTACAGGGAAATGAATCAGCCCCAGCATTTT. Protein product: CASSDYREMNQPQHF.

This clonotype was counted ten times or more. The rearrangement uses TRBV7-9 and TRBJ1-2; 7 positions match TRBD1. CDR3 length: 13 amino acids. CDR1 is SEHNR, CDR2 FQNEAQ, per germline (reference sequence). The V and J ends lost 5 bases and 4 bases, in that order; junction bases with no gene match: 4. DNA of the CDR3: TGTGCCAGCAGCAGAGGGGGCGCCTATGGCTACACCTTC. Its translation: CASSRGGAYGYTF.

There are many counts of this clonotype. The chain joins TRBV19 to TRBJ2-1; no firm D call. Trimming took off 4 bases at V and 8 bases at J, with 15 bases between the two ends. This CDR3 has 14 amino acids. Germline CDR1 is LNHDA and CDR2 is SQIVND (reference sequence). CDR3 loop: CASSRSGPVDEQFF. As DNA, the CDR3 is TGTGCCAGTAGTAGGTCTGGCCCAGTGGATGAGCAGTTCTTC.

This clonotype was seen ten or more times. The CDR3 loop is CASATGYYTYEQYF. Here the CDR3 DNA reads TGTGCCAGCGCAACAGGCTACTATACCTACGAGCAGTACTTC. The chain combines TRBV11-2 with TRBJ2-7; tentatively, D is TRBD1 (5 bases). The length of the CDR3 is 14 residues. V lost 8 bases, J lost 2 bases, and 16 bases lay in between. Germline lookup yields CDR1 SGHAT and CDR2 FQNNGV.

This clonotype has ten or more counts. CDR3 sequence: CSATDRVDAKNIQYF. DNA for the CDR3: TGCAGTGCCACGGACAGGGTGGACGCCAAAAACATTCAGTACTTC. The chain carries TRBV20-1 and TRBJ2-4; 8 bases match TRBD1. Per germline, CDR1 DFQATT and CDR2 SNEGSKA (reference sequence). The CDR3 runs 15 residues. The V and J ends lost 6 bases and 1 base, in that order; junction bases with no gene match: 8.

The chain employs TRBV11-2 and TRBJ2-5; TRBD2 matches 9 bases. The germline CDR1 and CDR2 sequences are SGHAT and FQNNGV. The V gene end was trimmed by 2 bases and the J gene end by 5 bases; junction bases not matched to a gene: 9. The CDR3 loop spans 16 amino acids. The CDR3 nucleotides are TGTGCCAGCAGCTTATACGGCGGGGGGGCCCGTGAGACCCAGTACTTC. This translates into CASSLYGGGARETQYF.

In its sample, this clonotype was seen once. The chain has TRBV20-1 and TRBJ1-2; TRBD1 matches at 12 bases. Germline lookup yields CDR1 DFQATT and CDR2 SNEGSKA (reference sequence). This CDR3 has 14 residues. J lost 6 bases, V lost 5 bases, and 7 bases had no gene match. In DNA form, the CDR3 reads TGCAGTGCTTCCGGGACAGGGGGCAGGGATGGCTACACCTTC. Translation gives CSASGTGGRDGYTF.

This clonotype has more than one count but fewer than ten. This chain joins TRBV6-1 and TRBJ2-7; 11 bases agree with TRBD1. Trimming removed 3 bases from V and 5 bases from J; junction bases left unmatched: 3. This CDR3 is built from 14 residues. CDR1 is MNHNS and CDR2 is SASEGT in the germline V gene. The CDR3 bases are TGTGCCAGCAGTGATGGGACAGGGGGGGACGAGCAGTACTTC. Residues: CASSDGTGGDEQYF.